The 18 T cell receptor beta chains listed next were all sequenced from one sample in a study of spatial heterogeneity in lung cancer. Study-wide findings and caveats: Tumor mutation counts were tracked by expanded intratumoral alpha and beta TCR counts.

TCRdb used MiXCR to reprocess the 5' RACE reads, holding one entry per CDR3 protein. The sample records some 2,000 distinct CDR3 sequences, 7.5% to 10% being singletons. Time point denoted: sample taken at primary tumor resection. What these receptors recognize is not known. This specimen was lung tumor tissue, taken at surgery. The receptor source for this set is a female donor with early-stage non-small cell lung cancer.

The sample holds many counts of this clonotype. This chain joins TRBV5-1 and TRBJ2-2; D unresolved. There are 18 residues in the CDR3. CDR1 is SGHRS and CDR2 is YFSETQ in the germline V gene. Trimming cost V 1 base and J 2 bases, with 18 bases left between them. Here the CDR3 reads CASSLNGQPEFNTGELFF. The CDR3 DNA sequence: TGCGCCAGCAGCTTGAATGGGCAGCCCGAGTTTAACACCGGGGAGCTGTTTTTT.

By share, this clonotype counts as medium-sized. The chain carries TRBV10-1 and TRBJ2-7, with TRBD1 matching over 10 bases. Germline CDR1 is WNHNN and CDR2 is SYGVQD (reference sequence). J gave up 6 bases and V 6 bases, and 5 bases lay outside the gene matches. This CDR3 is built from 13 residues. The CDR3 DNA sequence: TGCGCCAGCAGAGGGACAGGGGACAGCGAGCAGTACTTC. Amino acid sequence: CASRGTGDSEQYF.

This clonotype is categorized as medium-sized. CDR3 coding DNA: TGCAGCGTTGGACCCTCAAGGGGGGCCAACGTCCTGACTTTC. As protein: CSVGPSRGANVLTF. The chain carries TRBV29-1 and TRBJ2-6; D gene unclear. V lost 4 bases and J 4 bases, leaving 11 bases between the germline ends. In germline, CDR1 is SQVTM, CDR2 ANQGSEA. The CDR3 length is 14 residues.

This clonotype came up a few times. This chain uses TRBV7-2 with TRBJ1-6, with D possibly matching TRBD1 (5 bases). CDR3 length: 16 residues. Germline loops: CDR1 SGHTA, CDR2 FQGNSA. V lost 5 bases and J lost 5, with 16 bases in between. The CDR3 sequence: CASSPRIPRDNSPLHF. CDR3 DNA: TGTGCCAGCAGCCCTCGTATACCCAGGGATAATTCACCCCTCCACTTT.

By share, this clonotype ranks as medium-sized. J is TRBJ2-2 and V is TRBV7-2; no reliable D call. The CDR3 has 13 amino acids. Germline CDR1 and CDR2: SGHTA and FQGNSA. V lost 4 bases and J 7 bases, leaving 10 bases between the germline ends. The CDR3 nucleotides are TGTGCCAGCAGCTCCATATGGGGCGGGGAGCTGTTTTTT. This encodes CASSSIWGGELFF.

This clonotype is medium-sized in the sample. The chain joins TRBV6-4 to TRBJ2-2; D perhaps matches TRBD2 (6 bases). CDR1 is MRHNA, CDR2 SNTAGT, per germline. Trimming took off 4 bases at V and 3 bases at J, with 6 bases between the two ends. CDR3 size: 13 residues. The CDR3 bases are TGTGCCAGCAGTGGCGGGGACACCGGGGAGCTGTTTTTT. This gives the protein CASSGGDTGELFF.

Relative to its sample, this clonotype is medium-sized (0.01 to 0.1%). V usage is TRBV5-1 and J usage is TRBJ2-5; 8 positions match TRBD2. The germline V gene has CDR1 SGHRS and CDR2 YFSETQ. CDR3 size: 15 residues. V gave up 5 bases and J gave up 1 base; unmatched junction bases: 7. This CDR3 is CASRVAGILQETQYF. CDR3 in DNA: TGCGCCAGCAGGGTAGCGGGGATACTCCAAGAGACCCAGTACTTC.

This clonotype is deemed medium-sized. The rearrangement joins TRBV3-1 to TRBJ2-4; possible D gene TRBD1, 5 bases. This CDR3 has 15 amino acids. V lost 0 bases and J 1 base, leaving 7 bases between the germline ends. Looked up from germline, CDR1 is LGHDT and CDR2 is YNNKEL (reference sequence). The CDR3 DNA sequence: TGTGCCAGCAGCCAAGAGGGGCTCGCCAAAAACATTCAGTACTTC. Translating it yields CASSQEGLAKNIQYF.

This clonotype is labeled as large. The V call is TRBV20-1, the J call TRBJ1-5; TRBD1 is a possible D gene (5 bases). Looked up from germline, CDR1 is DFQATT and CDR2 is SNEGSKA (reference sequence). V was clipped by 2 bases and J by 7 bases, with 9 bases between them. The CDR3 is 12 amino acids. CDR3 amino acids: CSARIGAQPQHF. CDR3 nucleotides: TGCAGTGCTAGAATTGGGGCCCAGCCCCAGCATTTT.

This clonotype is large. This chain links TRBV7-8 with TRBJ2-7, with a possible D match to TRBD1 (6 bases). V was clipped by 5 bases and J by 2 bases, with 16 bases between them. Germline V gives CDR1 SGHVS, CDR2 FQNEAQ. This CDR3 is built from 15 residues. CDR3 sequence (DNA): TGTGCCAGCAGCCCAAGGACAGAGGGGGCCTACGAGCAGTACTTC. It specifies CASSPRTEGAYEQYF.

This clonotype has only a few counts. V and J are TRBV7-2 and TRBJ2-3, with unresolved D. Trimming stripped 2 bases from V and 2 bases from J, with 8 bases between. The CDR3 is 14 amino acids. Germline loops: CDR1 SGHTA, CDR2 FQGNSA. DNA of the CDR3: TGTGCCAGCAGCTTAAATCCGCCCACAGATACGCAGTATTTT. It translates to CASSLNPPTDTQYF.

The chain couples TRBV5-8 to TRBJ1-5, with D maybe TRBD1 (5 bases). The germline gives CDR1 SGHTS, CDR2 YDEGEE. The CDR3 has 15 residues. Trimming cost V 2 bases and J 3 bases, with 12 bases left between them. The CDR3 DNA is TGTGCCAGCAGCTTACGGGGACGTCTCAATCAGCCCCAGCATTTT. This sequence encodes CASSLRGRLNQPQHF.

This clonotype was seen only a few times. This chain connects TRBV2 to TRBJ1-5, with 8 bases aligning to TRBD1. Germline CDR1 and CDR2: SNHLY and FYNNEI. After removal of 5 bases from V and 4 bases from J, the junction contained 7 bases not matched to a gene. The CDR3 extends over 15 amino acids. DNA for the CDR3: TGTGCCAGCAGTCCAGGACAGGGATCGAATCAGCCCCAGCATTTT. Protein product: CASSPGQGSNQPQHF.

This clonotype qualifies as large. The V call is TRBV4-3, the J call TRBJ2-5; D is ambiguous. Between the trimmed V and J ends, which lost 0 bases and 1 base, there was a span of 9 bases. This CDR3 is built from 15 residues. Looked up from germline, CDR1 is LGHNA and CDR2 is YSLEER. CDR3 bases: TGCGCCAGCAGCCAAGAAGCCAGGTTCCAAGAGACCCAGTACTTC. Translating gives CASSQEARFQETQYF.

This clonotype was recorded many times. DNA for the CDR3: TGTGCCAGCTCACCCGTCTTAAGCTCCTACAATGAGCAGTTCTTC. It is translated as CASSPVLSSYNEQFF. V and J are TRBV18 and TRBJ2-1; D remains unclear. CDR3 length: 15 residues. Trimming shortened V by 3 bases and J by 0 bases, and 9 bases separated the two germline ends. Looked up from germline, CDR1 is KGHSH and CDR2 is LQKENI.

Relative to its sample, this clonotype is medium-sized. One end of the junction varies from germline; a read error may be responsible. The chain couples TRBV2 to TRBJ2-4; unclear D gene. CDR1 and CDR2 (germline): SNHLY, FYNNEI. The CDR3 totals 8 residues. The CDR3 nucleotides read TGTGCCAGCGGGCGAGGAGACTTC. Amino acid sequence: CASGRGDF.

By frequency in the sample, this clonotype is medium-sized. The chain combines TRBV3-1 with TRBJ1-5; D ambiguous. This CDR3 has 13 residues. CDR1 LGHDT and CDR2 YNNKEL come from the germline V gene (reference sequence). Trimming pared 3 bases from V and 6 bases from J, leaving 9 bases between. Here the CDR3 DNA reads TGTGCCAGCAGCCATGTCGGGTTTCAGCCCCAGCATTTT. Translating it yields CASSHVGFQPQHF.

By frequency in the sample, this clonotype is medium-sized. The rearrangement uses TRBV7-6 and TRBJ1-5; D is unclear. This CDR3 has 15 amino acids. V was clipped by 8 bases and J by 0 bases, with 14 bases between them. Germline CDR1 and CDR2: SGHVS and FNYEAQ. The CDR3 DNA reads TGTGCCAGCGGACCGGCGGGTTTTAGCAATCAGCCCCAGCATTTT. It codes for CASGPAGFSNQPQHF.